Given below is one T cell receptor beta chain in context. The sample is drawn from a study of blood T cell repertoires in COVID-19. Overall study: From the United States, Italy and Spain came samples of acute and convalescent COVID-19. PBMCs, B-cell-depleted T cells, or T cells were the source of the cDNA or gDNA that made up the material.

Assay used: immunoSEQ multiplex PCR; TCRdb lists only in-frame clones, some missing. The sample records over 250,000 clones, approximately 92% being singletons. Cohort placement rested on clinical history that participants reported themselves. Either two negative PCRs, clearance, or symptom resolution qualified Cohort 3 donors as recovered. This CDR3 has 16 residues. The germline V gene encodes CDR1 MGHDK and CDR2 SYGVNS. V dropped 7 bases and J dropped 5; count of bases not matched to a gene: 9. This TCR derives from a young woman who had recovered from COVID-19. The source material was PBMCs or T cells enriched from blood (not recorded which). The V and J genes are TRBV25-1 and TRBJ2-2; 11 nucleotides align to TRBD1. The CDR3 DNA reads as TGTGCCAGCACCCGGTGGGGGACAGGGGGTACCGGGGAGCTGTTTTTT. Its translation: CASTRWGTGGTGELFF.